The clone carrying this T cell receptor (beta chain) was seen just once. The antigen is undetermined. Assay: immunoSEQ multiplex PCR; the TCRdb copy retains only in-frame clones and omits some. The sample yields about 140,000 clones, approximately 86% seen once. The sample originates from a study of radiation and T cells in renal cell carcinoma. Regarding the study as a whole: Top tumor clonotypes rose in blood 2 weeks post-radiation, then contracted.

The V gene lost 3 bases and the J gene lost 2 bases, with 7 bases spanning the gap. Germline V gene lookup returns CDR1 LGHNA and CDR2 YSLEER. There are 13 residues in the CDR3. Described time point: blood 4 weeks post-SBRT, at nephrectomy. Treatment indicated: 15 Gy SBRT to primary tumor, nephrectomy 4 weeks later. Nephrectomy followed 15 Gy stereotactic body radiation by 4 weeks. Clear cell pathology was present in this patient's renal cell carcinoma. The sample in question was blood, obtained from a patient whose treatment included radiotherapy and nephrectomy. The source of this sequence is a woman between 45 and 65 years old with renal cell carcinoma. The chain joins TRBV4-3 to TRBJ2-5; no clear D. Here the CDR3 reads CASSQAVQETQYF. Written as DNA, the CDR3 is TGCGCCAGCAGCCAGGCTGTACAAGAGACCCAGTACTTC.